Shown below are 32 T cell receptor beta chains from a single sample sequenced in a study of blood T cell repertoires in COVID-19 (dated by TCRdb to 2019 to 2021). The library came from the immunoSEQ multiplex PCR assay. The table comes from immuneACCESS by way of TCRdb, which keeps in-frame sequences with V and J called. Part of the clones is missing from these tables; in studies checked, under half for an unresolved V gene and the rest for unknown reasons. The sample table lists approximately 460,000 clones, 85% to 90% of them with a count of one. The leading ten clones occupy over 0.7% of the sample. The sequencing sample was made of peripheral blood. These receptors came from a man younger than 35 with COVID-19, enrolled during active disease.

The CDR3: CASTSNTEAFF. The CDR3 region has the DNA TGTGCCAGCACTTCGAACACTGAAGCTTTCTTT. The J gene is TRBJ1-1, the V gene TRBV6-5; D not resolved. CDR3 length equals 11 residues. In germline, CDR1 is MNHEY, CDR2 SVGAGI. V dropped 7 bases and J dropped 1 base, with 4 bases sitting between them.

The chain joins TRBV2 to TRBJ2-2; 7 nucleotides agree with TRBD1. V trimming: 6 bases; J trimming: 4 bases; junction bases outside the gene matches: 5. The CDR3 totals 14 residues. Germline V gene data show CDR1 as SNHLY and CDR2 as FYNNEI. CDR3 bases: TGTGCCAGCAGGCAACAGGGGCGCACCGGGGAGCTGTTTTTT. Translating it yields CASRQQGRTGELFF.

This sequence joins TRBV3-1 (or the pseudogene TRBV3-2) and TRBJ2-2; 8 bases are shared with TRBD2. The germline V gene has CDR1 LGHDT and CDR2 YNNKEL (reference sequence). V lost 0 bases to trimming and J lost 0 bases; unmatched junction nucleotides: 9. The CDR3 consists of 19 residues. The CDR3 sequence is CASSQDVLAGPSNTGELFF. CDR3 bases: TGTGCCAGCAGCCAAGATGTTCTAGCGGGCCCCTCGAACACCGGGGAGCTGTTTTTT.

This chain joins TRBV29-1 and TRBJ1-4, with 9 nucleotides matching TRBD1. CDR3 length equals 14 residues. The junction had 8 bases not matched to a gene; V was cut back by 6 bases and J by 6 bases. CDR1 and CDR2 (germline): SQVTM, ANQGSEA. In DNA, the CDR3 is TGCAGCGTCCTCCCGGGACAGGGTTATGAAAAACTGTTTTTT. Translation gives CSVLPGQGYEKLFF.

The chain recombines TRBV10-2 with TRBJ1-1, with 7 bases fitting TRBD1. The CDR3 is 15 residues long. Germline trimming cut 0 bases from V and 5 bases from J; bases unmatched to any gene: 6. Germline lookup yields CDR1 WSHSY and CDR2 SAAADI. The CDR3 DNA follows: TGCGCCAGCAGTGAGTCGGCGACAGGGAAGACTGAAGCTTTCTTT. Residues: CASSESATGKTEAFF.

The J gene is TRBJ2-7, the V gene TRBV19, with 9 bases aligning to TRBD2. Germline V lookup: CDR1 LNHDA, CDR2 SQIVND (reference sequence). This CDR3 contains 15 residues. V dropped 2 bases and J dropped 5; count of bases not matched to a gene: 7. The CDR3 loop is CASSISSSGTHEQYF. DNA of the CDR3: TGTGCCAGTAGTATATCGTCTAGCGGGACCCACGAGCAGTACTTC.

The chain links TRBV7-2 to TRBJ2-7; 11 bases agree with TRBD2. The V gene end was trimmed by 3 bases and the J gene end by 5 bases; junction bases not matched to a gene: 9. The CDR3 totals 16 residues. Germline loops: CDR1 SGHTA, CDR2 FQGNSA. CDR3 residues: CASSFSSGRAGDEQYF. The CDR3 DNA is TGTGCCAGCAGCTTCAGTAGCGGGAGGGCCGGGGACGAGCAGTACTTC.

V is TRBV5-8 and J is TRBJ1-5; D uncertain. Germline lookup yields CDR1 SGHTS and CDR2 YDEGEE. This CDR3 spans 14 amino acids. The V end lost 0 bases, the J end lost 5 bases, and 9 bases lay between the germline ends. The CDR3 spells CASSLESVDQPQHF. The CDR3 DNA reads TGTGCCAGCAGCTTGGAGTCAGTGGATCAGCCCCAGCATTTT. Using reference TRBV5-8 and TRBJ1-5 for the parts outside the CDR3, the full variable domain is EAGVTQSPTHLIKTRGQQATLRCSPISGHTSVYWYQQALGLGLQFLLWYDEGEERNRGNFPPRFSGRQFPNYSSELNVNALELEDSALYLCASSLESVDQPQHFGDGTRLSIL.

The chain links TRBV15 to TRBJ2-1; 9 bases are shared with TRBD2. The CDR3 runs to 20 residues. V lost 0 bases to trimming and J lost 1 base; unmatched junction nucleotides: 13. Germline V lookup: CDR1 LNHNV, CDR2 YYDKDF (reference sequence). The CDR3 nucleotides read TGTGCCACCAGCAGAGATTCCAGGCGGGGGGGCCTCAGTTCCTACAATGAGCAGTTCTTC. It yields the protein CATSRDSRRGGLSSYNEQFF. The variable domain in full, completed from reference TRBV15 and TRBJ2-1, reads DAMVIQNPRYQVTQFGKPVTLSCSQTLNHNVMYWYQQKSSQAPKLLFHYYDKDFNNEADTPDNFQSRRPNTSFCFLDIRSPGLGDTAMYLCATSRDSRRGGLSSYNEQFFGPGTRLTVL.

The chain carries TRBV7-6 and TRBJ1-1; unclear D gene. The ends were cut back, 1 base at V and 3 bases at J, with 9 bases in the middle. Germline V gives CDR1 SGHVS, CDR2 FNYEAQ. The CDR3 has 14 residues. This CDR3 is CASSLGSPYTEAFF. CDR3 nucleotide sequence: TGTGCCAGCAGCTTAGGTTCTCCTTACACTGAAGCTTTCTTT. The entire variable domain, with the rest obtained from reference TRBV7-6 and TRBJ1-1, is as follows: GAGVSQSPRYKVTKRGQDVALRCDPISGHVSLYWYRQALGQGPEFLTYFNYEAQQDKSGLPNDRFSAERPEGSISTLTIQRTEQRDSAMYRCASSLGSPYTEAFFGQGTRLTVV.

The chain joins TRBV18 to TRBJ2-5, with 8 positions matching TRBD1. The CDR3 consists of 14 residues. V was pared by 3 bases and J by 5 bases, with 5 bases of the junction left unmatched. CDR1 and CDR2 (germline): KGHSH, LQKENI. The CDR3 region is CASSPMDREETQYF. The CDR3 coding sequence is TGTGCCAGCTCACCGATGGACAGGGAGGAGACCCAGTACTTC.

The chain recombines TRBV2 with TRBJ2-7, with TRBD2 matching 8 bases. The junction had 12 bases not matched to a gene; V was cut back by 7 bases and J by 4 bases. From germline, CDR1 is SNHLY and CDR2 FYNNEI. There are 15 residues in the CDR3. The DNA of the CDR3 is TGTGCCAGCATCGCTAATAGCGGGGACATTTACGAGCAGTACTTC. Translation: CASIANSGDIYEQYF.

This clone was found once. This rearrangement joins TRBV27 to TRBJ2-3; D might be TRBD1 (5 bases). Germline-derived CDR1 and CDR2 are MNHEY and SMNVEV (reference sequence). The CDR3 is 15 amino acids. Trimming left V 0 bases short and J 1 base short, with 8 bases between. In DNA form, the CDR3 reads TGTGCCAGCAGTTTATCCAGGGTGGGCACAGATACGCAGTATTTT. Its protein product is CASSLSRVGTDTQYF.

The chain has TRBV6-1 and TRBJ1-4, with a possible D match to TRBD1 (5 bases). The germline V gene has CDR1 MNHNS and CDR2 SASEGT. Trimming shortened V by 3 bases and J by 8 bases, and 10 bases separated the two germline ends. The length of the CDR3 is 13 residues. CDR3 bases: TGTGCCAGCAGTGACAGGGAGGTGGAAAAACTGTTTTTT. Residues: CASSDREVEKLFF.

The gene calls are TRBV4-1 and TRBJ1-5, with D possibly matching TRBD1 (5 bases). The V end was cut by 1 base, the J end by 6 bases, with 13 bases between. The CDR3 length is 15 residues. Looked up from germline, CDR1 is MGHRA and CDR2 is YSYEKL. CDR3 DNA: TGCGCCAGCAGCCAAGGCGTCGGGGGGGGTCAGCCCCAGCATTTT. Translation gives CASSQGVGGGQPQHF.

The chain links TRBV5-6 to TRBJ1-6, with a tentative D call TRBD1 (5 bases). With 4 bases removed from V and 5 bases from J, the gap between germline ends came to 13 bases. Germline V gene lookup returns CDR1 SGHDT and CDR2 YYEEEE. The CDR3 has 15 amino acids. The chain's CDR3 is CASSPVDRDNSPLHF. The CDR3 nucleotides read TGTGCCAGCAGCCCGGTCGACAGAGATAATTCACCCCTCCACTTT. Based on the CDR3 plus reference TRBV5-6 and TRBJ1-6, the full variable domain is DAGVTQSPTHLIKTRGQQVTLRCSPKSGHDTVSWYQQALGQGPQFIFQYYEEEERQRGNFPDRFSGHQFPNYSSELNVNALLLGDSALYLCASSPVDRDNSPLHFGNGTRLTVT.

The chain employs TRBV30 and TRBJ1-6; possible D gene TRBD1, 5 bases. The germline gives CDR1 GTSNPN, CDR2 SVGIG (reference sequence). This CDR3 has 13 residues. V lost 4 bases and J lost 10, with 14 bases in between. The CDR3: CAWTGDWDSPLHF. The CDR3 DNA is TGTGCCTGGACGGGGGATTGGGACTCACCCCTCCACTTT.

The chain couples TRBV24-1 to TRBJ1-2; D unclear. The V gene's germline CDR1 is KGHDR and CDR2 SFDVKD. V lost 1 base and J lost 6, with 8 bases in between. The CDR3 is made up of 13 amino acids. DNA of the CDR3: TGTGCCACCAGTGATTTAACTAGGGATGGCTACACCTTC. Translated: CATSDLTRDGYTF.

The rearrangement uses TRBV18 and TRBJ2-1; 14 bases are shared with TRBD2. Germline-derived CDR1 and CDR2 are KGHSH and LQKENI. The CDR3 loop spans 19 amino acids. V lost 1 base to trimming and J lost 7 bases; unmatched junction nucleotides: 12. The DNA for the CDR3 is TGTGCCAGCTCACCACGACTAGCGGGGGGGCAATTAGGTGGTAATGAGCAGTTCTTC. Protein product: CASSPRLAGGQLGGNEQFF. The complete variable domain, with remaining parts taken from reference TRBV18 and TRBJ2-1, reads NAGVMQNPRHLVRRRGQEARLRCSPMKGHSHVYWYRQLPEEGLKFMVYLQKENIIDESGMPKERFSAEFPKEGPSILRIQQVVRGDSAAYFCASSPRLAGGQLGGNEQFFGPGTRLTVL.

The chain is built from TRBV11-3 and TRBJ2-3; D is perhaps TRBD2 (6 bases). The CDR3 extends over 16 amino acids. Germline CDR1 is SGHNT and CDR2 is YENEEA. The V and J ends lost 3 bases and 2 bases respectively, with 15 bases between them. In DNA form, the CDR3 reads TGTGCCAGCAGCTTGGGACTTCCAGCTAACACAGATACGCAGTATTTT. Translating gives CASSLGLPANTDTQYF.

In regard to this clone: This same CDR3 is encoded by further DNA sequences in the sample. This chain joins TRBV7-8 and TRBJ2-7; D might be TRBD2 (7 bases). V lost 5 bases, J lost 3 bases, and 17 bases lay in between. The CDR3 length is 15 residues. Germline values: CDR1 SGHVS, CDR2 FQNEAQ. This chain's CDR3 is CASSPTGGRSYEQYF. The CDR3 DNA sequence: TGTGCCAGCAGCCCGACCGGGGGGCGAAGCTACGAGCAGTACTTC. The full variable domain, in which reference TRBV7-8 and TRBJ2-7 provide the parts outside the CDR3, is GAGVSQSPRYKVAKRGQDVALRCDPISGHVSLFWYQQALGQGPEFLTYFQNEAQLDKSGLPSDRFFAERPEGSVSTLKIQRTQQEDSAVYLCASSPTGGRSYEQYFGPGTRLTVT.

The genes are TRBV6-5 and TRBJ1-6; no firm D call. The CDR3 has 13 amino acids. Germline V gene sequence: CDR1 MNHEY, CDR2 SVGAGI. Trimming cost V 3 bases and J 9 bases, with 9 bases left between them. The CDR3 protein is CASSYARGSPLHF. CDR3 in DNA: TGTGCCAGCAGTTATGCCAGAGGTTCACCCCTCCACTTT.

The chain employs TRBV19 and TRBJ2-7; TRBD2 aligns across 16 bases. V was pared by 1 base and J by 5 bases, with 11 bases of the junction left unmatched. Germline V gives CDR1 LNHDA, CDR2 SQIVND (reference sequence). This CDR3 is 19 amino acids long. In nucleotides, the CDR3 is TGTGCCAGTAGTATAGGGGGGACTAGCGGGAGGGCCTATGTCCACGAGCAGTACTTC. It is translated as CASSIGGTSGRAYVHEQYF.

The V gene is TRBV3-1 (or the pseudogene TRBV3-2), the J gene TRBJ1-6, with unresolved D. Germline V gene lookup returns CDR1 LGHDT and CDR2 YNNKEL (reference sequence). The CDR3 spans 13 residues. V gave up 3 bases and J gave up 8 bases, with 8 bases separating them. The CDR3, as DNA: TGTGCCAGCAGCCAGCCGGGTGATTCACCCCTCCACTTT. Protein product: CASSQPGDSPLHF.

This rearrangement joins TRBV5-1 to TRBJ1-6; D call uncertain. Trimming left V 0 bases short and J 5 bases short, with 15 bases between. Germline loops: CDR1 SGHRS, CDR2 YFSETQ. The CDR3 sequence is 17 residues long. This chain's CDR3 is CASSLGQAISNNSPLHF. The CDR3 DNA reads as TGCGCCAGCAGCTTGGGGCAGGCGATATCAAATAATTCACCCCTCCACTTT.

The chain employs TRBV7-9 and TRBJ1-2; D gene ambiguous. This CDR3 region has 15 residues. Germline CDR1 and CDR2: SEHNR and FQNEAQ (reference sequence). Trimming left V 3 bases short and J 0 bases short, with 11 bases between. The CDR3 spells CASSFNRGANYGYTF. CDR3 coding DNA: TGTGCCAGCAGCTTTAACCGCGGGGCTAACTATGGCTACACCTTC.

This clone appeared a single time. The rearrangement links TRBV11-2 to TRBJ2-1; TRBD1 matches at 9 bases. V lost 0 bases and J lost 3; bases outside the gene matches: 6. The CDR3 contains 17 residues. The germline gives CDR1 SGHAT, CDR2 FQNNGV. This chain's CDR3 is CASSLESPGQGYNEQFF. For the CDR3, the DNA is TGTGCCAGCAGCTTAGAAAGTCCGGGACAGGGCTACAATGAGCAGTTCTTC.

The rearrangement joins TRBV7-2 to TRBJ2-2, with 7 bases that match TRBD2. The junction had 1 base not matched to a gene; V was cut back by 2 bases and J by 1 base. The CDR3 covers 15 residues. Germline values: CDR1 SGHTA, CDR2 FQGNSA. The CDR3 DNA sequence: TGTGCCAGCAGCTTATCGGGGGGGAACACCGGGGAGCTGTTTTTT. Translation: CASSLSGGNTGELFF.

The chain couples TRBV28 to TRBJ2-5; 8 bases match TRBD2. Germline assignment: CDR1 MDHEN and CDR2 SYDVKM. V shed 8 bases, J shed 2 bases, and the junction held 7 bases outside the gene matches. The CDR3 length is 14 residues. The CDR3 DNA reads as TGTGCCAGCCAGCGGGGGTGGACTCAAGAGACCCAGTACTTC. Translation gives CASQRGWTQETQYF.

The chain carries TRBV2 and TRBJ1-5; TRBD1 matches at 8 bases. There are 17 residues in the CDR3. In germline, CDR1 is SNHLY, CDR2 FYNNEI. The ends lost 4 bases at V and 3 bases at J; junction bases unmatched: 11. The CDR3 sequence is CASSGGQGGFHNQPQHF. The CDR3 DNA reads TGTGCCAGCAGTGGCGGACAGGGAGGTTTCCACAATCAGCCCCAGCATTTT.

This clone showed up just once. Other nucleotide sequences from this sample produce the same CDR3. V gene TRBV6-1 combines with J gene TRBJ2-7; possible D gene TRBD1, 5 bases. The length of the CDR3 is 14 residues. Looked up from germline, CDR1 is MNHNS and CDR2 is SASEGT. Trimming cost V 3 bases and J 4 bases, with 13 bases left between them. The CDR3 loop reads CASSEGQGGYEQYF. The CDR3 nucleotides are TGTGCCAGCAGTGAGGGCCAGGGTGGTTACGAGCAGTACTTC.

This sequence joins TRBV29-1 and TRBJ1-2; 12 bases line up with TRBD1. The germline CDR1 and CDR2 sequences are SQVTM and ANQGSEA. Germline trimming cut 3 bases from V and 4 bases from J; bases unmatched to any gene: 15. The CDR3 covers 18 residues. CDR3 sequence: CSVDFYGTGGGFGYGYTF. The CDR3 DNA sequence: TGCAGCGTTGATTTCTACGGGACAGGGGGCGGTTTTGGCTATGGCTACACCTTC.